A selection of T cell receptor beta chains follows, all from one sample in a study of blood T cell repertoires in COVID-19. Repertoires were generated with immunoSEQ multiplex PCR, while TCRdb's copy carries only in-frame clones and drops some. The sample lists roughly 120,000 clones; around 90% were seen once. The sample comprised peripheral blood. These receptors came from a human donor in a cohort sampled during active COVID-19. Both conserved end residues are part of each CDR3. D genes are given only for firm matches. Clone size is stated in some rows and not others, as once, few, many or a class when expanded.

TRBJ1-4 NA TRBV9 NA TGTGCCAGCAGCGTAGGGGCAGAGAATGAAAAACTGTTTTTT CASSVGAENEKLFF
TRBJ1-1 NA TRBV2 NA TGTGCCAGCATTAGAATCCGGGCTTTCTTT CASIRIRAFF
TRBJ2-5 NA TRBV5-4 TRBD2 TGTGCCAGCAGCTTTAAGCGGGGCGGGGGGACCCAGTACTTC CASSFKRGGGTQYF
TRBJ2-7 NA TRBV6-5 NA TGTGCCAGCAGTTACGTCCTCGGGGGCGAGCAGTACTTC CASSYVLGGEQYF
TRBJ2-3 NA TRBV7-6 TRBD1 TGTGCCAGCAGCTATCAGACAGGGGGAGTCGATACGCAGTATTTT CASSYQTGGVDTQYF
TRBJ2-5 once TRBV5-1 TRBD1 TGCGCCAGCAGCTACGGACAGGGTCGAGAGACCCAGTACTTC CASSYGQGRETQYF
TRBJ1-5 NA TRBV7-8 TRBD1 TGTGCCAGCAGCTCCAGGGGGACGCGTCAGCCCCAGCATTTT CASSSRGTRQPQHF
TRBJ1-5 few TRBV6-1 NA TGTGCCAGCAGTGAAGCGGGGGCAGGGTCGGGCAATCAGCCCCAGCATTTT CASSEAGAGSGNQPQHF
TRBJ1-4 once TRBV28 TRBD1 TGTGCCAGCAGACTTGCCGGGACAGGGGTTGAAAAACTGTTTTTT CASRLAGTGVEKLFF
TRBJ2-5 NA TRBV18 NA TGTGCCAGCTCGCCGGTTACAGGTGTAGAGACCCAGTACTTC CASSPVTGVETQYF
TRBJ1-4 NA TRBV30 NA TGTGCCTGGAGCCCACCGTTCTCCGGGGTTAATGAAAAACTGTTTTTT CAWSPPFSGVNEKLFF
TRBJ2-1 NA TRBV4-2 NA TGTGCCAGCAGCCAAGATAAAGGTCGTGGGGGGAATGAGCAGTTCTTC CASSQDKGRGGNEQFF
TRBJ1-5 NA TRBV28 NA TGTGCCAGCACCCTAAACACGGGGGAACAGCCCCAGCATTTT CASTLNTGEQPQHF
TRBJ2-5 NA TRBV2 NA TGTGCCAGCAGCCGCGTAATGAGAGGAGAGACCCAGTACTTC CASSRVMRGETQYF
TRBJ1-1 NA TRBV2 NA TGTGCCAGCAGTGAGGGAGCAGGCACTGAAGCTTTCTTT CASSEGAGTEAFF
TRBJ1-2 NA TRBV9 TRBD1 TGTGCCAGCAGCGTCCCGGGACAGGGTGGCTACACCTTC CASSVPGQGGYTF
TRBJ1-5 NA TRBV20-1 NA TGCAGTGCTAGTCAGGGCAATCAGCCCCAGCATTTT CSASQGNQPQHF
TRBJ2-1 NA TRBV19 TRBD2 TGTGCCAGTAGTATAGAGACTAGCGCCAGGGGCAATGAGCAGTTCTTC CASSIETSARGNEQFF
TRBJ2-5 NA TRBV19 TRBD1 TGTGCCAGTAGTTGGGACAGAATACAAGAGACCCAGTACTTC CASSWDRIQETQYF
TRBJ2-7 NA TRBV7-6 TRBD2 TGTGCCAGCAGCTTACGCAGCGGGGCTGTCACCTACGAGCAGTACTTC CASSLRSGAVTYEQYF